This T cell receptor (beta chain) is drawn from a study of blood T cell repertoires in COVID-19 (TCRdb year 2020). As for the study more broadly: Collaborator samples came from the United States, Italy and Spain and covered acute and convalescent phases of COVID-19. The repertoires were released in a freely available public database intended as a resource for research on the immune response to SARS-CoV-2. Deeply sampled blood TCRbeta repertoires from subjects exposed to, actively infected with, or recovered from COVID-19 were included in the dataset. The prospective study material was composed of cDNA or gDNA derived from T cells, B-cell-depleted T cells, or PBMCs. Nearly every sample came with metadata listing a de-identified subject ID, COVID-19 status, age in years and sex. The samples were drawn from the first 160 participants of the ongoing ImmuneRACE study and from more than 1,000 subjects provided by 6 global collaborators. Where available, HLA class I and class II types were taken from metadata supplied by the sample provider and were not determined by assay-based typing.

About this clone itself: No cognate antigen has been identified for it. No much larger clonotype is one base removed from it; base qualities were not supplied.

What the study reported, not specific to this receptor: Clinical and demographic metadata were provided uncurated, with the amount varying by source and participant.

The trim is 8 bases for V and 0 bases for J, with a gap of 11 bases between the germline ends. From the cysteine through the phenylalanine, the CDR3 covers 14 amino acids. CDR3 DNA only is kept here, 42 bases in frame from base 1. CDR1 and CDR2 are drawn from the germline V gene (reference sequence): SEHNR, FQNEAQ. Enrolling through a virtual design, the prospective study's participants ranged in age from roughly 18 to 90 years and lived across some 22 United States geographic areas. In the prospective study, cohorts were assigned on the basis of participant-reported clinical history obtained from a screening survey and a study questionnaire. For ImmuneRACE Cohort 3, a participant was defined as recovered based on two consecutive negative NP/OP PCR tests, clearance by a healthcare professional, or resolution of symptoms. Each participant in the prospective study had whole blood, serum and a nasopharyngeal or oropharyngeal swab collected by mobile phlebotomists. Participants in the prospective study had the option to provide additional blood draws and questionnaires over a roughly two-month period. Before DNA extraction, blood samples from the prospective study were shipped at room temperature or frozen.

TCRbeta CDR3 regions were amplified from genomic DNA by means of the immunoSEQ Assay, a bias-controlled multiplex PCR. The original methods were these. The number of nucleated cells in each sample was estimated by amplification of reference gene primers within the assay. To quantify the absolute abundance of each unique TCRbeta CDR3 rearrangement, sequence reads were collapsed and filtered. For each sample, productive Simpson clonality was calculated as the square root of Simpson's diversity index over productive rearrangements. TCRdb re-hosts the immuneACCESS table, in-frame sequences only. Its copies lack some clones; in the studies checked, an unresolved V gene accounts for under half of them, and the cause for the rest is not known. V and J calls and clone size are copied from that table; D and trimming were computed from the DNA. The sample contains about 180,000 clones, 88% of them found a single time. The top ten clones comprise about 8.4% of the sample.

The sequencing sample was made of PBMCs or T cells enriched from blood (not recorded which). The clonotype comes from a woman younger than 35 who had recovered from COVID-19. The V and J genes are TRBV7-9 and TRBJ1-5; TRBD1 might be the D gene, on 5 matching bases. CDR3 reads: CASSQDYSNQPQHF. The bases are TGTGCCAGCTCACAGGACTATAGCAATCAGCCCCAGCATTTT.